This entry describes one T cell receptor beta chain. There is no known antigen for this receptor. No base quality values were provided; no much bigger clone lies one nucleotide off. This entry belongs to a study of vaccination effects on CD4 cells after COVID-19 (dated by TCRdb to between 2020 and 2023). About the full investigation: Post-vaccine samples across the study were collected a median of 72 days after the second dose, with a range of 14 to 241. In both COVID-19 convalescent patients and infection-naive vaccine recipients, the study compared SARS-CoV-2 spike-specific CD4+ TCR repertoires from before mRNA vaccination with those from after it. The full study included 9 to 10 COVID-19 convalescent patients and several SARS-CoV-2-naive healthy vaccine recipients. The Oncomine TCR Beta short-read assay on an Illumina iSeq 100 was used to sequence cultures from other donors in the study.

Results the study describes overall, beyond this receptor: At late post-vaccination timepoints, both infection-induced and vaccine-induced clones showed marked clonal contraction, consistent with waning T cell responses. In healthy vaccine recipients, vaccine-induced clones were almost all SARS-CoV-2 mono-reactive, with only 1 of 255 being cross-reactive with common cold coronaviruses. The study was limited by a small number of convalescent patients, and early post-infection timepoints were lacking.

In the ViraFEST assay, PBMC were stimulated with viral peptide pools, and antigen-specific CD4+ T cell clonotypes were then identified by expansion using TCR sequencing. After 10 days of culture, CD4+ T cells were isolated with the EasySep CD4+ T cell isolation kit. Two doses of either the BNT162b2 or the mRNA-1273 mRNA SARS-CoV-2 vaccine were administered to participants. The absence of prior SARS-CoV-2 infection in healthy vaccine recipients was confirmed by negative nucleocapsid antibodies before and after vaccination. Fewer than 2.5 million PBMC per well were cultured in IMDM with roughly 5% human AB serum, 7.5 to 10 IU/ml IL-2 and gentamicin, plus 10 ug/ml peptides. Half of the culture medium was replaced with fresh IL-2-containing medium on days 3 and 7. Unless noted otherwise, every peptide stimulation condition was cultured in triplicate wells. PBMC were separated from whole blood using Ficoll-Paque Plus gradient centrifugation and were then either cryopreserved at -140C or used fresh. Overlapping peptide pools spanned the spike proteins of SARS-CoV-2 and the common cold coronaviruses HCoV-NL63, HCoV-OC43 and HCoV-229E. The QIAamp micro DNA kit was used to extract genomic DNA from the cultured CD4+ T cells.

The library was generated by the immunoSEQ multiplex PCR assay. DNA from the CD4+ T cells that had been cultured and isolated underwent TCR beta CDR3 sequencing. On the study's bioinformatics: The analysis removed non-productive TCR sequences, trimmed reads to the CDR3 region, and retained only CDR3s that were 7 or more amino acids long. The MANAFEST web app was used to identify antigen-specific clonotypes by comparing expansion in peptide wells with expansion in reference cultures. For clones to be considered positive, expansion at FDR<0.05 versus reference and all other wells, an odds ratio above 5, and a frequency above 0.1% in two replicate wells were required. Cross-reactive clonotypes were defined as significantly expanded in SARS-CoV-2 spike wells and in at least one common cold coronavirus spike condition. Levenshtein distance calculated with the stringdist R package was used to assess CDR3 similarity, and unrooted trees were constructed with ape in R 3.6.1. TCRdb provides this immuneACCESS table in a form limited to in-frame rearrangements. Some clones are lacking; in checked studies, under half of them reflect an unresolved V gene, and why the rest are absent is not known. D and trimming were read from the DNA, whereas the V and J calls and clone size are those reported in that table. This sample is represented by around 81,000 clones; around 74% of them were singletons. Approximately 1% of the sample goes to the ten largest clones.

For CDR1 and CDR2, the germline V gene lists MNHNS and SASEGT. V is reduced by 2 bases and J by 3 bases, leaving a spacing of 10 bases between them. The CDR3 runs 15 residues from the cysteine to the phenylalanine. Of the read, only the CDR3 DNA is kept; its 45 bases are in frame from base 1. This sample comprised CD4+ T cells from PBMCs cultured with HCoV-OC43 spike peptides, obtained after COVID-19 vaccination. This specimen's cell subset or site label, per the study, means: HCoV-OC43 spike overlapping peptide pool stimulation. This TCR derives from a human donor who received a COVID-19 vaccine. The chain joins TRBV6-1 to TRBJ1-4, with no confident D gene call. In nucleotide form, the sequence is TGTGCCAGCAGTGAACCTGGCTCGGCTAATGAAAAACTGTTTTTT. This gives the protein CASSEPGSANEKLFF.